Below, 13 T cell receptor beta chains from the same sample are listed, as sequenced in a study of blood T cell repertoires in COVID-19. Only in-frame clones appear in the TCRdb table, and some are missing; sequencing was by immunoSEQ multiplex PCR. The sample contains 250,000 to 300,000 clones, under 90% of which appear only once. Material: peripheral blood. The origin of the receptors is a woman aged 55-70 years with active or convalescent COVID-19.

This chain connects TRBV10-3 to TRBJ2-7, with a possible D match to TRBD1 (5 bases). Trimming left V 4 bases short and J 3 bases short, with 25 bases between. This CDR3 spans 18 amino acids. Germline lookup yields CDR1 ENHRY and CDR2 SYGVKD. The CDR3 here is CAISGLRTSQTDHYEQYF. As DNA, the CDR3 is TGTGCCATCAGTGGACTTCGAACTTCGCAGACAGACCACTACGAGCAGTACTTC.

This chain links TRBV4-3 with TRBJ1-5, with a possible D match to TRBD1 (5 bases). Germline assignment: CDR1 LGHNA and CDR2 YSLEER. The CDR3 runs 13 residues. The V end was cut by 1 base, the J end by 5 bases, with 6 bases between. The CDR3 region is CASSQGGDQPQHF. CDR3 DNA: TGCGCCAGCAGCCAAGGGGGCGATCAGCCCCAGCATTTT.

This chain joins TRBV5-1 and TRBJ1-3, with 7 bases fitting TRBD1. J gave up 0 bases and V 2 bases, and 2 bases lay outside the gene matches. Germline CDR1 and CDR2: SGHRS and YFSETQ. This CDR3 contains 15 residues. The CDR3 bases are TGCGCCAGCAGCTTCGGACAGGTCTCTGGAAACACCATATATTTT. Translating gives CASSFGQVSGNTIYF.

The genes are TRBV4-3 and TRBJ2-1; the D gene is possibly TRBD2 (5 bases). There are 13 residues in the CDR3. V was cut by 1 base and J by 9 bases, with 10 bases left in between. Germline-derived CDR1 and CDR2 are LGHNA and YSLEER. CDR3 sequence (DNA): TGCGCCAGCAGCCAAGTCACGGGGAGTGAGCAGTTCTTC. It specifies CASSQVTGSEQFF.

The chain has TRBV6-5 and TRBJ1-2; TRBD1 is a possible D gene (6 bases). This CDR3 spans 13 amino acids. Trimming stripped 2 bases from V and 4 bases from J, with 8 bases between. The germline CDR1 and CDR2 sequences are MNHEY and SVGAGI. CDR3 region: CASSYGDIYGYTF. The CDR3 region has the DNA TGTGCCAGCAGTTACGGGGACATCTATGGCTACACCTTC.

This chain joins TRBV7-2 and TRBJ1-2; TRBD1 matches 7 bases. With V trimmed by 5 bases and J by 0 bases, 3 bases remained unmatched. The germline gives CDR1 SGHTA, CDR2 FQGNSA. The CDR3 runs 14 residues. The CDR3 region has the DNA TGTGCCAGCAGCCCGGGACAGTCTAACTATGGCTACACCTTC. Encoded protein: CASSPGQSNYGYTF.

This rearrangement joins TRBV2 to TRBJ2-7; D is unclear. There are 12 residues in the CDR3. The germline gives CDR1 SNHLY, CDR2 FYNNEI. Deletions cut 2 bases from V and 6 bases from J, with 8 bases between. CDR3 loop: CASSELSSEQYF. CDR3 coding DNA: TGTGCCAGCAGTGAACTGTCGAGCGAGCAGTACTTC.

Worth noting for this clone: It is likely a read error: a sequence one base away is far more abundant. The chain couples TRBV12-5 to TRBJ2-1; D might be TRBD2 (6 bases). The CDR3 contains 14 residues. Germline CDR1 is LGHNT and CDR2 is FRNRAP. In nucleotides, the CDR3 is TGTGGTAGTGGTTTGGTGGGGGGACCCAATGAGCAGTTCTTC. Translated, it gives CGSGLVGGPNEQFF.

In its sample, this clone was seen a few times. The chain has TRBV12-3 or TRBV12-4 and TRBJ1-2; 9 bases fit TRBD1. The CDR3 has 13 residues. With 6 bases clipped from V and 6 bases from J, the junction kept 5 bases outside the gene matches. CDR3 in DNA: TGTGCCAGCAGACTGGGACAGGGCCATGGCTACACCTTC. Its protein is CASRLGQGHGYTF.

This CDR3 reads CASSLLGNSGGSTDTQYF. The CDR3 region has the DNA TGTGCCAGCAGCTTATTAGGGAATAGCGGGGGTAGCACAGATACGCAGTATTTT. The chain recombines TRBV7-6 with TRBJ2-3; 9 positions agree with TRBD2. The germline V gene has CDR1 SGHVS and CDR2 FNYEAQ. Trimming removed 2 bases from V and 0 bases from J; junction bases left unmatched: 9. The CDR3 extends over 18 amino acids.

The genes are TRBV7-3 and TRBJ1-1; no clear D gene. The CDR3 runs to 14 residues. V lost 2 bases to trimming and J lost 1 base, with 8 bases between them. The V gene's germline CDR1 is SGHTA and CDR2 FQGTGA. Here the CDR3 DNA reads TGTGCCAGCAGCTTAGTCCCAGGGAACACTGAAGCTTTCTTT. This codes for CASSLVPGNTEAFF.

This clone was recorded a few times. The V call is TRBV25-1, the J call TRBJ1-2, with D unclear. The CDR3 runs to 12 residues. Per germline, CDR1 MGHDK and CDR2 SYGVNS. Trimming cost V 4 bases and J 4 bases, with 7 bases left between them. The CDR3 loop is CASSARIYGYTF. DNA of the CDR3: TGTGCCAGCAGTGCGCGGATCTATGGCTACACCTTC.

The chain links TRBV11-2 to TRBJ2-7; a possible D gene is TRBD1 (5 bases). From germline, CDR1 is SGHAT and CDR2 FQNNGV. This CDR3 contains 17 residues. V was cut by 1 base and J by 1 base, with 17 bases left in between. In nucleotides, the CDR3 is TGTGCCAGCAGCTTAGTGATTCTGACAGAAGGGTCCTACGAGCAGTACTTC. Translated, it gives CASSLVILTEGSYEQYF.